This T cell receptor beta chain was obtained from a study of blood T cells in healthy people across ages. About the study: With template switching, about one barcoded beta molecule was captured per two T cells. Regarding the study as a whole: Total diversity from one million sequenced T cells was likely underestimated.

The CDR3 has 14 residues. The J segment lost 6 bases and the V segment lost 5 bases, leaving 4 bases of the junction unmatched. CDR1 SGHTA and CDR2 FQGTGA come from the germline V gene. This clonotype appeared many times. Antigen unknown. Alongside a J-beta primer mix, a sample-barcoded 5' primer served in a second PCR lasting roughly 7 to 12 cycles. Each CDR3 protein gets one entry after TCRdb re-called the 5' RACE reads with MiXCR. The profile shows about 840,000 distinct CDR3 sequences, 25% to 30% of them singletons. These data are also associated with another study on T cells of mothers and their children. That study adds: The people who donated were three healthy Caucasian mothers and their six children. Every microgram of extracted RNA entered cDNA synthesis, about 1.5 ug per 15 ul.

The source is a woman between 40 and 55 years old in good health. Sample: blood. The chain employs TRBV7-3 and TRBJ2-3, with TRBD2 matching over 11 bases. The CDR3 coding sequence is TGTGCCAGCAGCCTACTAGCGGGGGTTGATACGCAGTATTTT. This sequence encodes CASSLLAGVDTQYF.